These T cell receptor beta chains were read from a single sample in a study of T cell responses to AZD1222 COVID-19 vaccine. Libraries were prepared by immunoSEQ multiplex PCR; TCRdb keeps only in-frame clonotypes and omits some of them. This table has roughly 100,000 clones, 75% to 95% appearing once. The sequenced sample was peripheral blood, obtained on day 0 of AZD1222 vaccination. The receptors originated from an adult in good health. CDR3s include the opening cysteine and the closing phenylalanine or tryptophan. D genes are given only for firm matches. The listing skips clone size in some rows; elsewhere it reads once, few, many or a size class.

NA	TRBD1	TRBJ1-2	TRBV27	CASSLDRAGYGYTF	TGTGCCAGCAGTTTGGACAGGGCCGGCTATGGCTACACCTTC
NA	TRBD2	TRBJ2-1	TRBV9	CASSLGLAAYNEQFF	TGTGCCAGCAGCTTGGGACTAGCGGCGTACAATGAGCAGTTCTTC
NA	NA	TRBJ1-1	TRBV19	CASSTWTVNTEAFF	TGTGCCAGTAGTACGTGGACAGTGAACACTGAAGCTTTCTTT
NA	NA	TRBJ1-3	TRBV19	CASSILGPGNTIYF	TGTGCCAGTAGTATCTTGGGACCTGGAAACACCATATATTTT
NA	NA	TRBJ2-7	TRBV20-1	CSASRAFEQYF	TGCAGTGCCAGCCGGGCCTTCGAGCAGTACTTC
once	NA	TRBJ1-1	TRBV28	CASSLGQASNTEAFF	TGTGCCAGCAGTTTGGGGCAGGCCTCGAACACTGAAGCTTTCTTT
NA	TRBD2	TRBJ2-1	TRBV15	CATSRVPALRLAGELSSYNEQFF	TGTGCCACCAGCAGAGTCCCAGCCCTCCGACTAGCGGGAGAATTAAGCTCCTACAATGAGCAGTTCTTC
NA	NA	TRBJ2-7	TRBV21-1	CASSKRWGPGPIPNEQYF	TGTGCCAGCAGCAAAAGATGGGGTCCGGGACCGATTCCTAACGAGCAGTACTTC
NA	NA	TRBJ2-1	TRBV4-2	CASSSRLETGSARNEQFF	TGTGCCAGCAGCTCCCGACTTGAGACAGGATCAGCCAGGAATGAGCAGTTCTTC
NA	NA	TRBJ1-2	TRBV3-1/TRBV3-2	CASSRYRENYGYTF	TGTGCCAGCAGCAGGTACAGGGAGAACTATGGCTACACCTTC
NA	NA	TRBJ1-2	TRBV27	CASSLRGSILLGGYTF	TGTGCCAGCAGTTTGAGGGGGTCTATCCTTTTGGGCGGCTACACCTTC
NA	TRBD1	TRBJ1-1	TRBV28	CASSLGQGPGAFF	TGTGCCAGCAGTCTTGGACAGGGTCCGGGAGCTTTCTTT
NA	NA	TRBJ1-1	TRBV5-4	CASSWTEDKNTEAFF	TGTGCCAGCAGCTGGACTGAGGACAAGAACACTGAAGCTTTCTTT
NA	TRBD1	TRBJ1-2	TRBV10-3	CAVGTGGPYGYTF	TGTGCCGTAGGGACAGGGGGGCCCTATGGCTACACCTTC
NA	NA	TRBJ2-7	TRBV11-2	CASSSGAAFSYEQYF	TGTGCCAGCAGCTCGGGGGCCGCCTTCTCCTACGAGCAGTACTTC
NA	TRBD1	TRBJ2-1	TRBV7-9	CASSLPDRAEQFF	TGTGCCAGCAGCTTACCCGACAGGGCTGAGCAGTTCTTC
NA	NA	TRBJ1-1	TRBV5-4	CASSLAQGMNTEAFF	TGTGCCAGCAGCTTGGCCCAGGGGATGAACACTGAAGCTTTCTTT
once	NA	TRBJ2-7	TRBV18	CASSILNQGYEQYF	TGTGCCAGCTCGATCCTGAATCAGGGGTACGAGCAGTACTTC
NA	NA	TRBJ2-1	TRBV18	CASSPRVQEQFF	TGTGCCAGCTCCCCCCGGGTGCAAGAGCAGTTCTTC
NA	NA	TRBJ1-2	TRBV19	CASSKAGQQGGYTF	TGTGCCAGTAGTAAGGCCGGACAGCAAGGAGGCTACACCTTC
once	NA	TRBJ1-1	TRBV5-1	CASSLEAGYTEAFF	TGCGCCAGCAGCTTGGAGGCAGGGTACACTGAAGCTTTCTTT
NA	NA	TRBJ1-2	TRBV19	CASQDRSYGYTF	TGTGCCAGCCAAGACAGGAGCTATGGCTACACCTTC
NA	TRBD2	TRBJ2-5	TRBV5-6	CASSWRLGTSGMETQYF	TGTGCCAGCAGCTGGAGGTTGGGGACTAGCGGGATGGAGACCCAGTACTTC
NA	NA	TRBJ1-2	TRBV5-8	CASSLKFLGPYGYTF	TGTGCCAGCAGCTTGAAGTTTTTGGGTCCGTATGGCTACACCTTC
few	NA	TRBJ2-7	TRBV19	CASSIGVGYEQYF	TGTGCCAGTAGTATAGGAGTCGGCTACGAGCAGTACTTC
NA	NA	TRBJ2-3	TRBV2	CASSEVWTDTQYF	TGTGCCAGCAGTGAAGTCTGGACAGATACGCAGTATTTT
NA	TRBD1	TRBJ1-5	TRBV28	CASSPDRAQPQHF	TGTGCCAGCAGCCCAGACAGGGCCCAGCCCCAGCATTTT
once	TRBD2	TRBJ2-7	TRBV2	CASIAGGYEQYF	TGTGCCAGCATAGCGGGAGGGTACGAGCAGTACTTC
NA	TRBD2	TRBJ2-7	TRBV5-4	CASSLREGGEQYF	TGTGCCAGCAGCTTGAGGGAGGGTGGCGAGCAGTACTTC
NA	NA	TRBJ1-5	TRBV10-2	CASSERGAYQPQHF	TGCGCCAGCAGTGAAAGGGGGGCCTATCAGCCCCAGCATTTT